What follows describes a single T cell receptor (beta chain). Its specificity is unknown. This specimen comes from a study of cytomegalovirus exposure and HLA in healthy donors. Study-wide points: Other equally common chains were less clonally expanded than HLA-associated TCR beta chains, a later analysis showed. A later analysis linked a missense variant in DCLRE1C to the trimming of TCR beta V and J genes. Sequence variants that were highly shared formed a cluster that was likely a sequencing artifact.

The PCR ran on 60 Vbeta and 13 Jbeta primers. Using immunoSEQ multiplex PCR, the repertoire was profiled, and TCRdb retains in-frame clones only, with some absent. The sample includes 50,000 to 55,000 clones, approximately 85% seen only once; the top ten take 2.5%. Participants comprised healthy donors of bone marrow. With 6 bases removed from V and 1 base from J, the gap between germline ends came to 13 bases. The CDR3 covers 15 residues. CDR1 and CDR2 (germline): MNHNS, SASEGT. Sequences were obtained from PBMCs. The chain couples TRBV6-1 to TRBJ1-5, with D hard to call. The sequence derives from a boy between 10 and 17 years old in good health and CMV-seropositive. CDR3 in DNA: TGTGCCAGCAGATACGACATAATCAGCAATCAGCCCCAGCATTTT. This encodes CASRYDIISNQPQHF.